A single sample is the source of the 21 T cell receptor beta chains below, sequenced in a study of PD-1 blockade in mismatch repair-deficient tumors. The table came from immunoSEQ multiplex PCR; TCRdb's copy has only in-frame clones and leaves some out. This sample has about 49,000 clones, with more than 65% found just once. Specimen: PBMCs, collected before pembrolizumab treatment. The receptor source for this set is an adult with mismatch repair-deficient cancer.

This chain uses TRBV9 with TRBJ2-1; 7 nucleotides match TRBD2. CDR1 is SGDLS and CDR2 is YYNGEE in the germline V gene. CDR3 size: 16 residues. V was clipped by 4 bases and J by 3 bases; unmatched bases: 10. The DNA for the CDR3 is TGTGCCAGCAGCAGAACGCTAGCGGATCTCTACAATGAGCAGTTCTTC. Translated: CASSRTLADLYNEQFF.

The chain has TRBV14 and TRBJ2-1; 8 bases agree with TRBD2. The CDR3 totals 17 residues. The trim removed 4 bases at V and 0 bases at J, leaving 8 bases unmatched. Germline V gene data show CDR1 as SGHDN and CDR2 as FVKESK. The CDR3 protein is CASSPLVAGGSYNEQFF. The DNA for the CDR3 is TGTGCCAGCAGCCCGCTAGTGGCGGGGGGCTCCTACAATGAGCAGTTCTTC.

The chain employs TRBV9 and TRBJ2-5, with a tentative D call TRBD2 (6 bases). Trimming shortened V by 4 bases and J by 9 bases, and 22 bases separated the two germline ends. Germline lookup yields CDR1 SGDLS and CDR2 YYNGEE. This CDR3 region has 15 residues. Written as DNA, the CDR3 is TGTGCCAGCAGCCCGGAGGGGACCATGAAAGACGCCCAGTACTTC. Amino acid sequence: CASSPEGTMKDAQYF.

The chain combines TRBV10-3 with TRBJ2-1; 8 bases align to TRBD2. The CDR3 is 16 amino acids. V was pared by 6 bases and J by 5 bases, with 12 bases of the junction left unmatched. Germline assignment: CDR1 ENHRY and CDR2 SYGVKD. CDR3 amino acids: CAISPQGAGANNEQFF. The CDR3 DNA is TGTGCCATCAGCCCCCAGGGAGCGGGAGCGAACAATGAGCAGTTCTTC.

The chain has TRBV7-2 and TRBJ2-5; D may correspond to TRBD1 or TRBD2 (7 bases each). V lost 1 base to trimming and J lost 5 bases, with 11 bases between them. The CDR3 totals 14 residues. CDR1 and CDR2 (germline): SGHTA, FQGNSA. The CDR3 nucleotides are TGTGCCAGCAGCTTAGTCAGGGGGGGCGAGACCCAGTACTTC. It is translated as CASSLVRGGETQYF.

The gene calls are TRBV14 and TRBJ2-1; 11 bases fit TRBD2. Germline V CDR1 and CDR2: SGHDN, FVKESK. The V gene end was trimmed by 1 base and the J gene end by 3 bases; junction bases not matched to a gene: 14. The CDR3 has 20 residues. The CDR3 nucleotides are TGTGCCAGCAGCCAAGTCTCTGGGGCTAGCGGGAGGACCCGCTACAATGAGCAGTTCTTC. Translating gives CASSQVSGASGRTRYNEQFF.

V is TRBV18 and J is TRBJ1-1; D gene ambiguous. V was shortened by 2 bases and J by 5 bases, with 9 bases between the two germline ends. Germline CDR1 is KGHSH and CDR2 is LQKENI. The CDR3 spans 13 residues. CDR3 region: CASSPTGQTEAFF. In nucleotides, the CDR3 is TGTGCCAGCTCACCAACGGGTCAAACTGAAGCTTTCTTT.

The genes are TRBV27 and TRBJ2-3; D is undetermined. Germline V gives CDR1 MNHEY, CDR2 SMNVEV (reference sequence). Trimming left V 3 bases short and J 1 base short, with 5 bases between. The CDR3 totals 13 residues. The CDR3 DNA reads as TGTGCCAGCAGTTTTTCAGGCACAGATACGCAGTATTTT. The encoded protein is CASSFSGTDTQYF.

The chain links TRBV19 to TRBJ2-2; 7 bases fit TRBD1. The CDR3 spans 14 residues. With V trimmed by 6 bases and J by 5 bases, 6 bases remained unmatched. Looked up from germline, CDR1 is LNHDA and CDR2 is SQIVND (reference sequence). CDR3 nucleotide sequence: TGTGCCAGTAGAACAGGGGACGAAACCGGGGAGCTGTTTTTT. Its protein is CASRTGDETGELFF.

This clone was seen more than once but under ten times. The chain carries TRBV10-1 and TRBJ2-1; TRBD2 agrees at 8 bases. The CDR3 sequence is 15 residues long. The germline V gene encodes CDR1 WNHNN and CDR2 SYGVQD (reference sequence). Unmatched junction bases numbered 9, after V lost 4 bases and J lost 7 bases. As DNA, the CDR3 is TGCGCCAGCAGTGTCGGGACTAGGGGAAATAATGAGCAGTTCTTC. Encoded protein: CASSVGTRGNNEQFF.

The J gene is TRBJ2-1, the V gene TRBV9; tentative D call: TRBD2 (6 bases). The CDR3 loop spans 15 amino acids. Trimming took 4 bases from V and 1 from J, leaving 12 bases between them. CDR1 and CDR2 (germline): SGDLS, YYNGEE. The CDR3 spells CASSPPGGSYNEQFF. CDR3 DNA sequence: TGTGCCAGCAGCCCCCCCGGGGGATCCTACAATGAGCAGTTCTTC.

This sequence joins TRBV4-3 and TRBJ1-5; D uncertain. Trimming shortened V by 0 bases and J by 3 bases, and 9 bases separated the two germline ends. This CDR3 has 15 amino acids. CDR1 LGHNA and CDR2 YSLEER come from the germline V gene. The CDR3 coding sequence is TGCGCCAGCAGCCAAGATAGGGCCTTCAATCAGCCCCAGCATTTT. It codes for CASSQDRAFNQPQHF.

The CDR3 coding sequence is TGTGCCAGCAGTAGGGGGCGAGAAAAACTGTTTTTT. Protein: CASSRGREKLFF. This rearrangement joins TRBV28 to TRBJ1-4; 7 bases are shared with TRBD1. This CDR3 contains 12 residues. CDR1 and CDR2 from the germline V gene are MDHEN and SYDVKM. Unmatched junction bases numbered 2, after V lost 5 bases and J lost 8 bases. The full variable domain, rest sourced from reference TRBV28 and TRBJ1-4, is DVKVTQSSRYLVKRTGEKVFLECVQDMDHENMFWYRQDPGLGLRLIYFSYDVKMKEKGDIPEGYSVSREKKERFSLILESASTNQTSMYLCASSRGREKLFFGSGTQLSVL.

This chain joins TRBV6-1 and TRBJ2-5; TRBD2 aligns across 11 bases. There are 15 residues in the CDR3. Germline V lookup: CDR1 MNHNS, CDR2 SASEGT. The V segment lost 6 bases and the J segment 5 bases; nucleotides outside the gene matches: 8. The DNA of the CDR3 is TGTGCCAGCAGGATACTAGCGGGAGTGACGGAGACCCAGTACTTC. Translation gives CASRILAGVTETQYF.

The chain uses TRBV9 and TRBJ2-3; D is perhaps TRBD2 (5 bases). Per germline, CDR1 SGDLS and CDR2 YYNGEE. This CDR3 comprises 19 residues. Deletions cut 0 bases from V and 3 bases from J, with 23 bases between. This CDR3 reads CASSVVPGGQALGTDTQYF. In DNA form, the CDR3 reads TGTGCCAGCAGCGTAGTTCCCGGAGGCCAGGCCCTTGGGACAGATACGCAGTATTTT.

This sequence joins TRBV7-2 and TRBJ1-5, with a weak D call TRBD1 (6 bases). This CDR3 comprises 15 residues. The ends were cut back, 5 bases at V and 5 bases at J, with 16 bases in the middle. Germline CDR1 reads SGHTA; CDR2 reads FQGNSA. In DNA form, the CDR3 reads TGTGCCAGCAGCCGCCTCGCAGGGGTCGATCAGCCCCAGCATTTT. Translation: CASSRLAGVDQPQHF.

This rearrangement joins TRBV11-2 to TRBJ2-5, with D unresolved. The V and J ends lost 2 bases and 5 bases respectively, with 12 bases between them. Germline V lookup: CDR1 SGHAT, CDR2 FQNNGV. The CDR3 contains 14 residues. CDR3 sequence (DNA): TGTGCCAGCAGCTTATTCCGGTCGGGCGAGACCCAGTACTTC. Its protein product is CASSLFRSGETQYF.

The chain combines TRBV9 with TRBJ2-7; D gene ambiguous. Per germline, CDR1 SGDLS and CDR2 YYNGEE. V was pared by 0 bases and J by 0 bases, with 13 bases between. The CDR3 totals 16 residues. The DNA of the CDR3 is TGTGCCAGCAGCGTAGGGGTCGGCACACCCTCCTACGAGCAGTACTTC. Encoded protein: CASSVGVGTPSYEQYF.

The chain has TRBV7-9 and TRBJ2-7; TRBD1 matches 9 bases. The CDR3 extends over 15 amino acids. The germline V gene encodes CDR1 SEHNR and CDR2 FQNEAQ (reference sequence). With V trimmed by 6 bases and J by 7 bases, 13 bases remained unmatched. The CDR3: CASRTGGEIPLEQYF. The CDR3 nucleotides are TGTGCCAGCAGAACAGGGGGCGAAATCCCCCTGGAGCAGTACTTC.

In this sample, this clone turned up a few times. Germline is not matched at one junction end, which may reflect a read error. The chain links TRBV30 to TRBJ1-1, with no clear D. The CDR3 contains 21 residues. CDR1 is GTSNPN and CDR2 is SVGIG in the germline V gene (reference sequence). This CDR3 reads CLSVFPQVWVGEDREFPEAFF. The CDR3 DNA reads as TGCCTTTCAGTGTTCCCCCAGGTGTGGGTGGGTGAGGACCGGGAGTTCCCTGAAGCTTTCTTT. The entire variable domain, with the rest obtained from reference TRBV30 and TRBJ1-1, is as follows: SQTIHQWPATLVQPVGSPLSLECTVEGTSNPNLYWYRQAAGRGLQLLFYSVGIGQISSEVPQNLSASRPQDRQFILSSKKLLLSDSGFYLCLSVFPQVWVGEDREFPEAFFGQGTRLTVV.

The CDR3 bases are TGTGCCAGCAGCGCAGGAGGGGGACAAGAGACCCAGTACTTC. Its translation: CASSAGGGQETQYF. The chain employs TRBV11-3 and TRBJ2-5; D may match TRBD1 or TRBD2 (6 bases each). Germline V gives CDR1 SGHNT, CDR2 YENEEA. The CDR3 length is 14 residues. Between the trimmed V and J ends, which lost 5 bases and 2 bases, there was a span of 12 bases.